Listed below are T cell receptor beta chains from one sample, sequenced in a study of T cell responses to AZD1222 COVID-19 vaccine. Some clones are missing from TCRdb's copy, which holds only in-frame ones; the method was immunoSEQ multiplex PCR. Of tens of thousands of clones in the sample, around 89% are singletons; the top ten hold over 5.5%. The sequencing used peripheral blood, collected on day 0 of AZD1222 vaccination. These receptors all come from an adult in good health. CDR3s include the opening cysteine and the closing phenylalanine or tryptophan. D genes are given only for firm matches. The size field is filled for only some rows; it gives once, few, many or a size class.

D: .
J: TRBJ1-1
V: TRBV9
size: .
CDR3: CASSVGRGSEAFF
DNA: TGTGCCAGCAGCGTAGGTAGGGGGTCTGAAGCTTTCTTT

D: TRBD2
J: TRBJ2-7
V: TRBV19
size: .
CDR3: CASSMVAGGNSYEQYF
DNA: TGTGCCAGTAGTATGGTAGCGGGGGGGAACTCCTACGAGCAGTACTTC

D: .
J: TRBJ2-7
V: TRBV28
size: .
CDR3: CASSLGNAAFYEQYF
DNA: TGTGCCAGCAGTTTAGGGAATGCGGCTTTCTACGAGCAGTACTTC

D: TRBD1
J: TRBJ1-6
V: TRBV30
size: .
CDR3: CACEGQVINNSPLHF
DNA: TGTGCCTGCGAGGGACAGGTGATAAATAATTCACCCCTCCACTTT

D: .
J: TRBJ1-1
V: TRBV2
size: .
CDR3: CASRPQGLNTEAFF
DNA: TGTGCCAGCAGGCCACAGGGCCTGAACACTGAAGCTTTCTTT

D: .
J: TRBJ2-3
V: TRBV12-3/TRBV12-4
size: once
CDR3: CASSWVSTDTQYF
DNA: TGTGCCAGCAGTTGGGTTAGCACAGATACGCAGTATTTT

D: .
J: TRBJ1-2
V: TRBV27
size: .
CDR3: CASSPLSTGNDGYTF
DNA: TGTGCCAGCAGTCCCCTATCGACAGGAAACGATGGCTACACCTTC

D: .
J: TRBJ1-6
V: TRBV28
size: .
CDR3: CASSWAWDNSPLHF
DNA: TGTGCCAGCAGTTGGGCGTGGGATAATTCACCCCTCCACTTT

D: .
J: TRBJ2-5
V: TRBV7-9
size: .
CDR3: CASSLFDSQETQYF
DNA: TGTGCCAGCAGCTTATTTGACAGTCAAGAGACCCAGTACTTC

D: .
J: TRBJ2-5
V: TRBV5-6
size: .
CDR3: CASSFRETQYF
DNA: TGTGCCAGCAGCTTTCGGGAGACCCAGTACTTC

D: TRBD2
J: TRBJ2-5
V: TRBV24-1
size: .
CDR3: CATSDPGLVETQYF
DNA: TGTGCCACCAGTGACCCTGGACTAGTGGAGACCCAGTACTTC

D: TRBD1
J: TRBJ1-2
V: TRBV4-1
size: .
CDR3: CASSQEGQSLFYGYTF
DNA: TGCGCCAGCAGCCAAGAGGGACAGTCTTTATTCTATGGCTACACCTTC

D: TRBD1
J: TRBJ2-7
V: TRBV19
size: .
CDR3: CASTTGGGYEQYF
DNA: TGTGCCAGTACCACAGGGGGCGGCTACGAGCAGTACTTC

D: .
J: TRBJ1-1
V: TRBV4-3
size: .
CDR3: CASSQFRQGFTEAFF
DNA: TGCGCCAGCAGCCAGTTTCGGCAGGGATTCACTGAAGCTTTCTTT

D: TRBD1
J: TRBJ1-2
V: TRBV6-5
size: few
CDR3: CASSYSTRGQRGYTF
DNA: TGTGCCAGCAGTTACTCGACCAGGGGGCAACGTGGCTACACCTTC

D: .
J: TRBJ2-3
V: TRBV11-2
size: .
CDR3: CASSLSRQGKTDTQYF
DNA: TGTGCCAGCAGCTTGTCCCGGCAGGGTAAGACAGATACGCAGTATTTT

D: .
J: TRBJ1-1
V: TRBV6-5
size: .
CDR3: CAIQLMNTEAFF
DNA: TGTGCCATACAGCTAATGAACACTGAAGCTTTCTTT

D: .
J: TRBJ1-6
V: TRBV6-1
size: .
CDR3: CASSEAQIRNSPLHF
DNA: TGTGCCAGCAGTGAAGCGCAGATCCGGAATTCACCCCTCCACTTT

D: .
J: TRBJ2-7
V: TRBV24-1
size: .
CDR3: CATSDPGIPDGEQYF
DNA: TGTGCCACCAGTGATCCCGGGATACCGGACGGCGAGCAGTACTTC

D: .
J: TRBJ2-3
V: TRBV6-5
size: .
CDR3: CASSYSAGEVTDTQYF
DNA: TGTGCCAGCAGTTACTCGGCAGGGGAGGTAACAGATACGCAGTATTTT

D: TRBD1
J: TRBJ1-4
V: TRBV15
size: .
CDR3: CATSRVGTGATNEKLFF
DNA: TGTGCCACCAGCAGAGTAGGGACAGGTGCAACTAATGAAAAACTGTTTTTT

D: .
J: TRBJ1-5
V: TRBV24-1
size: .
CDR3: CATSDRRDMGPQHF
DNA: TGTGCCACCAGTGATAGACGGGATATGGGGCCCCAGCATTTT

D: .
J: TRBJ2-2
V: TRBV28
size: .
CDR3: CASSFKGKGPGELFF
DNA: TGTGCCAGCAGTTTCAAGGGAAAGGGGCCCGGGGAGCTGTTTTTT

D: .
J: TRBJ1-1
V: TRBV24-1
size: .
CDR3: CATSDLDSLNTEAFF
DNA: TGTGCCACCAGTGATTTGGACAGCTTGAACACTGAAGCTTTCTTT

D: .
J: TRBJ1-5
V: TRBV10-2
size: .
CDR3: CASRSTGTWYQPQHF
DNA: TGCGCCAGCAGGTCCACCGGGACATGGTATCAGCCCCAGCATTTT

D: TRBD2
J: TRBJ2-7
V: TRBV6-2/TRBV6-3
size: .
CDR3: CASSSWTSGTYEQYF
DNA: TGTGCCAGCAGTTCCTGGACTAGCGGAACCTACGAGCAGTACTTC

D: .
J: TRBJ1-6
V: TRBV27
size: .
CDR3: CASSLLQYNSPLHF
DNA: TGTGCCAGCAGTTTATTGCAGTATAATTCACCCCTCCACTTT

D: TRBD1
J: TRBJ1-1
V: TRBV10-1
size: .
CDR3: CASSETLGTGVLTFF
DNA: TGCGCCAGCAGTGAGACCCTCGGGACAGGCGTCCTAACTTTCTTT

D: TRBD2
J: TRBJ2-1
V: TRBV30
size: .
CDR3: CAWISRGDPYNEQFF
DNA: TGTGCCTGGATTTCCCGGGGGGATCCCTACAATGAGCAGTTCTTC

D: TRBD1
J: TRBJ1-1
V: TRBV2
size: .
CDR3: CASWTGLFAVNTEAFF
DNA: TGTGCCAGTTGGACAGGGCTGTTTGCAGTGAACACTGAAGCTTTCTTT

D: .
J: TRBJ1-1
V: TRBV6-5
size: few
CDR3: CASSSLPTGNTEAFF
DNA: TGTGCCAGCAGTTCCCTTCCTACAGGTAACACTGAAGCTTTCTTT

D: .
J: TRBJ1-1
V: TRBV6-5
size: .
CDR3: CASSRIGGTEAFF
DNA: TGTGCCAGCAGCCGTATCGGGGGCACTGAAGCTTTCTTT

D: .
J: TRBJ1-5
V: TRBV5-4
size: .
CDR3: CASSLGPQPGQYNQPQHF
DNA: TGTGCCAGCAGCTTGGGCCCGCAGCCGGGACAATACAATCAGCCCCAGCATTTT

D: TRBD1
J: TRBJ2-7
V: TRBV20-1
size: .
CDR3: CSAHRGLEQYF
DNA: TGCAGTGCCCACAGGGGTTTGGAGCAGTACTTC

D: .
J: TRBJ1-4
V: TRBV5-1
size: once
CDR3: CASSLEPARNEKLFF
DNA: TGCGCCAGCAGCTTGGAGCCAGCCCGGAATGAAAAACTGTTTTTT

D: .
J: TRBJ2-5
V: TRBV18
size: few
CDR3: CASSSGLNGETQYF
DNA: TGTGCCAGCTCATCCGGGCTAAACGGGGAGACCCAGTACTTC

D: .
J: TRBJ2-3
V: TRBV18
size: .
CDR3: CASSPSRGDTQYF
DNA: TGTGCCAGCTCACCAAGCCGGGGAGATACGCAGTATTTT

D: .
J: TRBJ2-3
V: TRBV18
size: .
CDR3: CASSPTLKDTQYF
DNA: TGTGCCAGCTCACCAACCCTAAAAGATACGCAGTATTTT

D: .
J: TRBJ1-2
V: TRBV24-1
size: .
CDR3: CATSPPVGNGYTF
DNA: TGTGCCACCAGTCCTCCCGTAGGAAATGGCTACACCTTC

D: TRBD2
J: TRBJ2-1
V: TRBV27
size: .
CDR3: CASSLGGGAHYVDEQFF
DNA: TGTGCCAGCAGTTTAGGCGGGGGGGCTCATTATGTCGATGAGCAGTTCTTC

D: TRBD1
J: TRBJ1-1
V: TRBV5-4
size: .
CDR3: CASSEQGPAFF
DNA: TGTGCCAGCAGCGAACAGGGGCCGGCTTTCTTT

D: .
J: TRBJ1-1
V: TRBV6-5
size: .
CDR3: CASSYSPTVNTEAFF
DNA: TGTGCCAGCAGTTACTCTCCGACAGTGAACACTGAAGCTTTCTTT

D: .
J: TRBJ2-7
V: TRBV7-8
size: .
CDR3: CASSLDRANEQYF
DNA: TGTGCCAGCAGCTTAGACAGGGCCAACGAGCAGTACTTC

D: .
J: TRBJ1-1
V: TRBV6-5
size: .
CDR3: CASRQGLNTEAFF
DNA: TGTGCCAGCAGACAGGGCCTTAACACTGAAGCTTTCTTT

D: .
J: TRBJ1-2
V: TRBV11-3
size: .
CDR3: CASSPSELYGYTF
DNA: TGTGCCAGCAGCCCAAGCGAGTTGTATGGCTACACCTTC

D: TRBD1
J: TRBJ1-2
V: TRBV16
size: .
CDR3: CASSQYPKTGEDYGYTF
DNA: TGTGCCAGCAGCCAATATCCGAAGACAGGGGAGGATTATGGCTACACCTTC

D: TRBD1
J: TRBJ1-1
V: TRBV4-3
size: .
CDR3: CASSLSTGANTEAFF
DNA: TGCGCCAGCAGCTTATCGACAGGGGCCAACACTGAAGCTTTCTTT

D: TRBD2
J: TRBJ2-7
V: TRBV6-5
size: .
CDR3: CASSTSGGLGEQYF
DNA: TGTGCCAGCAGTACTAGCGGGGGGCTGGGGGAGCAGTACTTC